The rows below give T cell receptor beta chains drawn from one sample of a study of T-cell reconstitution after alpha-beta-depleted transplantation in children. TCRdb reprocessed the PCR reads with MiXCR, giving one entry per CDR3 protein. The sample carries a few hundred thousand distinct CDR3 sequences, 9% to 10% recorded once. The sequencing used PBMCs from the stem cell graft donor, collected from the stem cell graft. The source is a human donor who donated a stem cell graft to a child with SCID. CDR3s include the opening cysteine and the closing phenylalanine or tryptophan. A D gene is named only where the DNA matches it firmly. Size tells how often a clone was seen (once, few, many) or the class of an expanded clone, and some rows leave it out.

v_call: TRBV30
clone_size: -
d_call: -
j_call: TRBJ1-1
cdr3_nt: TGTGCCTGGAGCAGAGACAGGCGGAGGACTGAAGCTTTCTTT
cdr3_aa: CAWSRDRRRTEAFF

v_call: TRBV20-1
clone_size: many
d_call: -
j_call: TRBJ2-7
cdr3_nt: TGCAGTGCTAGAGATTCTGTAAAGACTAGTGACGAGCAGTACTTC
cdr3_aa: CSARDSVKTSDEQYF

v_call: TRBV20-1
clone_size: -
d_call: -
j_call: TRBJ2-7
cdr3_nt: TGCAGTGCTAAAGACGCTGACCCCTACGAGCAGTACTTC
cdr3_aa: CSAKDADPYEQYF

v_call: TRBV5-6
clone_size: many
d_call: -
j_call: TRBJ1-6
cdr3_nt: TGTGCCAGCAGCTCATACAGGGACAAATCACCCCTCCACTTT
cdr3_aa: CASSSYRDKSPLHF

v_call: TRBV11-2
clone_size: -
d_call: -
j_call: TRBJ2-7
cdr3_nt: TGTGCCAGCAGCTTAGGGGTTCCCGAGCAGTACTTC
cdr3_aa: CASSLGVPEQYF

v_call: TRBV15
clone_size: few
d_call: -
j_call: TRBJ1-1
cdr3_nt: TGTGCCACCAGCAGAGGCGGGAGTGGGGACACTGAAGCTTTCTTT
cdr3_aa: CATSRGGSGDTEAFF

v_call: TRBV7-8
clone_size: many
d_call: -
j_call: TRBJ2-2
cdr3_nt: TGTGCCAGCAGCTTATTAAGCAGGGCTTTACCCGGGGAGCTGTTTTTT
cdr3_aa: CASSLLSRALPGELFF

v_call: TRBV5-1
clone_size: many
d_call: -
j_call: TRBJ2-7
cdr3_nt: TGCGCCAGCAGCCCCGCAGGGTACGAGCAGTACTTC
cdr3_aa: CASSPAGYEQYF

v_call: TRBV5-6
clone_size: many
d_call: -
j_call: TRBJ2-2
cdr3_nt: TGTGCCAGCAGCTCAATTACAGGGTCCGGGGAGCTGTTTTTT
cdr3_aa: CASSSITGSGELFF

v_call: TRBV5-1
clone_size: -
d_call: -
j_call: TRBJ1-2
cdr3_nt: TGCGCCAGCAGCTTGGGGCGTGGTGCTAACTATGGCTACACCTTC
cdr3_aa: CASSLGRGANYGYTF

v_call: TRBV6-2/TRBV6-3
clone_size: many
d_call: TRBD1
j_call: TRBJ2-5
cdr3_nt: TGTGCCAGCAGTCCCCGGGACAGAAATAAGCAAGAGACCCAGTACTTC
cdr3_aa: CASSPRDRNKQETQYF

v_call: TRBV27
clone_size: many
d_call: -
j_call: TRBJ1-2
cdr3_nt: TGTGCCAGCAGTTTGGGCCCTCAGGGAGGCTACACCTTC
cdr3_aa: CASSLGPQGGYTF

v_call: TRBV7-6
clone_size: many
d_call: -
j_call: TRBJ2-3
cdr3_nt: TGTGCCAGCAGCTTGTCCCCCCGGGGGAGCACAGATACGCAGTATTTT
cdr3_aa: CASSLSPRGSTDTQYF

v_call: TRBV20-1
clone_size: many
d_call: -
j_call: TRBJ2-7
cdr3_nt: TGCAGTGCTAGATCCGGCTACGAGCAGTACTTC
cdr3_aa: CSARSGYEQYF

v_call: TRBV5-1
clone_size: many
d_call: -
j_call: TRBJ2-7
cdr3_nt: TGCGCCAGCAGCCCCCAGACAGGACACGAGCAGTACTTC
cdr3_aa: CASSPQTGHEQYF

v_call: TRBV6-2/TRBV6-3
clone_size: -
d_call: -
j_call: TRBJ1-1
cdr3_nt: TGTGCCAGCAGCGAAAGAGGCCACGCAGGGGACCCGTCAAAAGCTTTCTTT
cdr3_aa: CASSERGHAGDPSKAFF

v_call: TRBV3-1
clone_size: many
d_call: -
j_call: TRBJ1-3
cdr3_nt: TGTGCCAGCAGCCAAGATGGTGCTTTAGGAAACACCATATATTTT
cdr3_aa: CASSQDGALGNTIYF

v_call: TRBV5-5
clone_size: many
d_call: -
j_call: TRBJ1-3
cdr3_nt: TGTGCCAGCAGCTCGAGGACAGAGCGGGACACCATATATTTT
cdr3_aa: CASSSRTERDTIYF

v_call: TRBV12-3/TRBV12-4
clone_size: many
d_call: -
j_call: TRBJ1-6
cdr3_nt: TGTGCCAGCAGTGTACAGGCGAGCCAGAATTCACCCCTCCACTTT
cdr3_aa: CASSVQASQNSPLHF

v_call: TRBV7-2
clone_size: many
d_call: -
j_call: TRBJ2-6
cdr3_nt: TGTGCCAGCAGCAACTCTGGGGCCAACGTCCTGACTTTC
cdr3_aa: CASSNSGANVLTF

v_call: TRBV7-6
clone_size: many
d_call: -
j_call: TRBJ1-6
cdr3_nt: TGTGCCAGCAGCTCCCGGGACACCAATTCACCCCTCCACTTT
cdr3_aa: CASSSRDTNSPLHF

v_call: TRBV5-1
clone_size: many
d_call: -
j_call: TRBJ1-1
cdr3_nt: TGCGCCAGCAGCTCGCAGGAGAACACTGAAGCTTTCTTT
cdr3_aa: CASSSQENTEAFF

v_call: TRBV5-1
clone_size: many
d_call: -
j_call: TRBJ2-6
cdr3_nt: TGCGCCAGCAGCTTGGGCGGGACAGACGATACTGGGGCCAACGTCCTGACTTTC
cdr3_aa: CASSLGGTDDTGANVLTF

v_call: TRBV27
clone_size: many
d_call: TRBD1
j_call: TRBJ2-7
cdr3_nt: TGTGCCAGCAGTTCTCCGGGACAGGTGAAACAGCAGTACTTC
cdr3_aa: CASSSPGQVKQQYF

v_call: TRBV20-1
clone_size: many
d_call: -
j_call: TRBJ2-3
cdr3_nt: TGCAGTGCTAGAGAACGGCAGTCGGCAGATACGCAGTATTTT
cdr3_aa: CSARERQSADTQYF

v_call: TRBV29-1
clone_size: many
d_call: TRBD1
j_call: TRBJ1-2
cdr3_nt: TGCAGCGTTAGACAGGGGAACTATGGCTACACCTTC
cdr3_aa: CSVRQGNYGYTF

v_call: TRBV11-2
clone_size: many
d_call: TRBD2
j_call: TRBJ2-1
cdr3_nt: TGTGCCAGCAGCCCCCGGAGGAGCGGGGGGTTATACAATGAGCAGTTCTTC
cdr3_aa: CASSPRRSGGLYNEQFF

v_call: TRBV12-3/TRBV12-4
clone_size: -
d_call: TRBD2
j_call: TRBJ2-1
cdr3_nt: TGTGCCAGCAGTCCCTCGACTAGCGGGGGCCTTACCTACAATGAGCAGTTCTTC
cdr3_aa: CASSPSTSGGLTYNEQFF

v_call: TRBV5-1
clone_size: -
d_call: -
j_call: TRBJ2-2
cdr3_nt: TGCGCCAGCAGCTTGGGGACTAAACCGAACACCGGGGAGCTGTTTTTT
cdr3_aa: CASSLGTKPNTGELFF